This T cell receptor beta chain comes out of a study of blood T cell repertoires in COVID-19 (dated by TCRdb to the early 2020s). Background on the whole study: Collaborator samples came from the United States, Italy and Spain and covered acute and convalescent phases of COVID-19. The material from the prospective study consisted of cDNA or gDNA derived from T cells, B-cell-depleted T cells, or PBMCs. Subjects who had been exposed to COVID-19, were actively infected with it, or had recovered from it provided the deeply sampled blood TCRbeta repertoires that made up the dataset. A freely available public database, intended as a resource for researchers studying the immune response to SARS-CoV-2, is where the repertoires were released. Samples came from the ongoing ImmuneRACE study (first 160 participants) plus 1,254 subjects from 6 global collaborators. Nearly every sample came with metadata listing a de-identified subject ID, COVID-19 status, age in years and sex. Where HLA class I and class II types were available, the types were taken from metadata supplied by the sample provider, not from assay-based typing.

Trimming removed 10 bases from V and 3 bases from J, leaving 19 bases between the germline ends. From the cysteine through the phenylalanine, the CDR3 covers 15 amino acids. The DNA shown is the 45-base CDR3, in frame from base 1. CDR1 MGHDK and CDR2 SYGVNS were looked up in the germline V gene. TCRbeta CDR3 regions were amplified from genomic DNA by means of the immunoSEQ Assay, a bias-controlled multiplex PCR. The source study handled its data this way. The number of nucleated cells in each sample was estimated by amplification of reference gene primers within the assay. To quantify the absolute abundance of each unique TCRbeta CDR3 rearrangement, sequence reads were collapsed and filtered. For each sample, productive Simpson clonality was calculated as the square root of Simpson's diversity index over productive rearrangements. TCRdb carries this immuneACCESS record with in-frame sequences only. Its versions omit some clonotypes, under half of them owing to an unresolved V gene in the studies checked, with the rest unexplained. V and J calls and clone size follow that table, whereas D and trimming were derived from the DNA. This sample gives about 320,000 clones in total; under 95% of them show up just once. 2% to 3% of the sample is in the top ten clones.

Study-wide conclusions, independent of this receptor: Clinical and demographic metadata were provided uncurated, with the amount varying by source and participant.

Enrolling through a virtual design, the prospective study's participants ranged in age from roughly 18 to 100 years and lived across some 22 United States geographic areas. In the prospective study, participants were assigned to cohorts based on the clinical history participants reported in a screening survey and a study questionnaire. ImmuneRACE Cohort 3 recovered participants were defined by two consecutive negative NP/OP PCR tests, healthcare professional clearance, or symptom resolution. In the prospective study, whole blood, serum and a nasopharyngeal or oropharyngeal swab were collected from each participant by mobile phlebotomists. Participants in the prospective study had the option to provide additional blood draws and questionnaires over an approximately two-month period. Blood samples from the prospective study were shipped frozen or at room temperature prior to DNA extraction. This clone has a handful of counts. What antigen it recognizes has not been identified. Per-nucleotide qualities are absent, and no much larger clonotype sits a single base away.

This clonotype was obtained from a man between 60 and 75 years old who had recovered from COVID-19. Source material: PBMCs or T cells enriched from blood (not recorded which). The receptor chain draws on TRBV25-1 and TRBJ1-3; no D gene can be assigned with confidence. The nucleotide sequence reads as follows: TGTGCCATCCGGACTAGGGTCTCGGGTGGAAACACCATATATTTT. Translated, it gives CAIRTRVSGGNTIYF.